This T cell receptor (beta chain) was recovered during a study of blood T cell repertoires in COVID-19 (TCRdb year 2020). A note on the overall study: Samples covering the acute and convalescent phases of COVID-19 were provided by collaborators in the United States, Italy and Spain. The prospective study material was composed of cDNA or gDNA derived from T cells, B-cell-depleted T cells, or PBMCs. Subjects who had been exposed to COVID-19, were actively infected with it, or had recovered from it provided the deeply sampled blood TCRbeta repertoires that made up the dataset. The repertoires were released in a freely available public database meant as a resource for research on the immune response to SARS-CoV-2. Samples came from the ongoing ImmuneRACE study (first 160 participants) plus 1,254 subjects from 6 global collaborators. Nearly every sample came with metadata listing a de-identified subject ID, COVID-19 status, age in years and sex. Where available, HLA class I and class II types were obtained from metadata supplied by the sample provider rather than from assay-based typing.

At one collaborating source in Seattle, patients were enrolled during active infection and were followed longitudinally through the course of disease. The collaborating institutions used their own protocols to collect whole blood in K2EDTA tubes. Collaborator samples were shipped for TCRbeta analysis as frozen whole blood, isolated PBMCs, or DNA extracted from either sample type. The CDR3 has 14 amino acids, counting the end cysteine and phenylalanine. Solely the CDR3 DNA is kept, with 42 bases framed from the first base. V is cut back by 3 bases and J by 4 bases, with 5 bases in the junction unmatched. The germline V gene provides CDR1 SGHDT and CDR2 YYEEEE. About this clone: The antigen this receptor binds is unknown. Base qualities are missing; no much larger clone stands one base away.

What the work shows at the level of the full study, not this receptor alone: How much clinical and demographic metadata was included differed by source and by participant, and the metadata was provided uncurated.

TCRbeta CDR3 regions were amplified from genomic DNA by means of the immunoSEQ Assay, a bias-controlled multiplex PCR. In the paper's pipeline: Within the assay, amplification of reference gene primers was used to estimate how many nucleated cells each sample contained. To quantify the absolute abundance of each unique TCRbeta CDR3 rearrangement, sequence reads were collapsed and filtered. For each sample, productive Simpson clonality was calculated by taking the square root of Simpson's diversity index across productive rearrangements. TCRdb took over this immuneACCESS table, retaining in-frame rearrangements with V and J assigned. Such tables are incomplete; in checked studies, under half of the missing clones stem from an unresolved V gene, and the remainder is unexplained. V and J calls and clone size are those listed in that table; D and trimming were worked out from the DNA. Present in this sample are under 250,000 clones, about 87% of which were seen just once. Just under 6.5% of the sample rests with the top ten.

The receptor comes from a woman in her twenties or thirties with COVID-19, enrolled during active disease. Rearrangement joined TRBV5-6 to TRBJ2-7, with 9 middle bases fitting TRBD1. The source material was peripheral blood. The DNA is TGTGCCAGCAGCTCCGGGACAGGGAGGTACGAGCAGTACTTC. This encodes CASSSGTGRYEQYF.